Reported below is one T cell receptor beta chain. Its antigen is not identified. The data were taken from a study of human T cells and chemical hapten exposure. Findings and caveats of the study: Donors in the study had alopecia, meaning their immune response may differ from healthy people's.

The germline V gene has CDR1 SGHAT and CDR2 FQNNGV. The V end lost 1 base, the J end lost 3 bases, and 8 bases lay between the germline ends. This CDR3 spans 14 amino acids. Time point given: pre-sensitization, week 0. Described treatment: therapeutic diphenylcyclopropenone sensitization with weekly scalp DPC. TCRdb ran MiXCR on the RACE reads and lists one entry per CDR3 protein. Seen here are 250,000 or so distinct CDR3 sequences, 7.5% to 8% observed once, and the top ten hold 0.9% to 1.5%. The origin of this receptor is a man aged 18 to 29 with alopecia areata. Some clones in this sample may be carry-over from other donors' samples. Sequencing used whole blood, obtained in connection with sensitization to the hapten diphenylcyclopropenone (DPC). V usage is TRBV11-2 and J usage is TRBJ2-3; D not resolved. The DNA for the CDR3 is TGTGCCAGCAGCTTAGTTCCGACGACAGATACGCAGTATTTT. This gives the protein CASSLVPTTDTQYF.